A selection of T cell receptor beta chains follows, all from one sample in a study of T cells after yellow fever vaccination. TCRdb processed the 5' RACE reads anew with MiXCR; each CDR3 protein has one entry. The sample records 500,000 to 550,000 distinct CDR3 sequences, roughly a fifth being singletons. The material was PBMCs, obtained less than 25 days after the first yellow fever vaccination. The receptor set was obtained from a man between 18 and 29 years old who received the YFV17D yellow fever vaccine. Both conserved end residues are part of each CDR3. A D gene is named only where the DNA matches it firmly. Part of the rows lack a size; the others show once, few, many or a class for expanded clones.

cdr3_aa	cdr3_nt	clone_size	v_call	j_call	d_call
CASSHLDRGSGANVLTF	TGTGCCAGCAGCCACCTAGACCGGGGCAGTGGGGCCAACGTCCTGACTTTC	NA	TRBV4-2	TRBJ2-6	NA
CASRGTFSYEQYF	TGTGCCAGCAGGGGGACCTTCTCCTACGAGCAGTACTTC	NA	TRBV2	TRBJ2-7	NA
CASSLEAGRDTQYF	TGTGCCAGCAGCTTAGAAGCGGGGAGGGATACGCAGTATTTT	NA	TRBV7-6	TRBJ2-3	TRBD2
CASSRTGEKLFF	TGTGCCAGCAGCCGGACAGGAGAAAAACTGTTTTTT	NA	TRBV5-6	TRBJ1-4	TRBD1
CASSLALGMGTEAFF	TGTGCCAGCAGCTTAGCGCTAGGGATGGGGACTGAAGCTTTCTTT	few	TRBV7-2	TRBJ1-1	NA
CASSLGSSTADTQYF	TGTGCCAGCAGTTTGGGTTCTAGCACGGCAGATACGCAGTATTTT	NA	TRBV12-3/TRBV12-4	TRBJ2-3	NA
CASSPGAAVWETQYF	TGTGCCAGCAGCCCTGGGGCAGCGGTATGGGAGACCCAGTACTTC	NA	TRBV7-9	TRBJ2-5	NA
CASSYSSRSWERVFYTF	TGTGCCAGCAGTTACTCGTCCCGCAGTTGGGAACGTGTCTTCTACACCTTC	NA	TRBV6-5	TRBJ1-2	NA
CSVDRDRTVSAYNEQFF	TGCAGCGTTGACCGGGACAGGACGGTATCGGCCTACAATGAGCAGTTCTTC	few	TRBV29-1	TRBJ2-1	TRBD1
CATSRDSGFDSPLHF	TGTGCCACCAGCAGAGATTCGGGTTTCGATTCACCCCTCCACTTT	NA	TRBV15	TRBJ1-6	NA
CASSLRRQKNTGELFF	TGTGCCAGCAGCTTACGCCGGCAGAAGAACACCGGGGAGCTGTTTTTT	NA	TRBV7-2	TRBJ2-2	NA
CSVGGQGDQPQHF	TGCAGCGTCGGAGGACAGGGAGATCAGCCCCAGCATTTT	few	TRBV29-1	TRBJ1-5	TRBD1
CASSDSWGSYGYTF	TGTGCCAGCAGTGATTCATGGGGGAGCTATGGCTACACCTTC	NA	TRBV25-1	TRBJ1-2	NA
CASSRKASRGGPTDTQYF	TGCGCCAGCAGCCGCAAGGCCTCGCGGGGGGGCCCCACAGATACGCAGTATTTT	few	TRBV4-3	TRBJ2-3	TRBD2
CSAREGGETQYF	TGCAGTGCTAGAGAGGGGGGAGAGACCCAGTACTTC	few	TRBV20-1	TRBJ2-5	NA
CCAYFPRQGEAGELFF	TGCTGTGCTTATTTCCCGAGACAGGGCGAGGCCGGGGAGCTGTTTTTT	NA	TRBV20-1	TRBJ2-2	TRBD1
CASSGIGVEQFF	TGTGCCAGCAGCGGTATAGGAGTCGAGCAGTTCTTC	NA	TRBV9	TRBJ2-1	NA
CASRNFQMQHYGYTF	TGTGCCAGCAGGAACTTTCAGATGCAGCACTATGGCTACACCTTC	few	TRBV6-1	TRBJ1-2	NA
CASSLNRDNSPLHF	TGCGCCAGCAGCTTAAACAGGGATAATTCACCCCTCCACTTT	few	TRBV5-1	TRBJ1-6	NA
CASSPPWGNTEAFF	TGTGCCAGCAGCCCGCCGTGGGGAAACACTGAAGCTTTCTTT	NA	TRBV7-2	TRBJ1-1	NA
CASSQGVVSGNTIYF	TGCGCCAGCAGCCAAGGCGTGGTCTCTGGAAACACCATATATTTT	NA	TRBV4-1	TRBJ1-3	NA
CASTKAGTSGPPRDTQYF	TGTGCCAGCACCAAGGCCGGTACTAGCGGGCCTCCCAGAGATACGCAGTATTTT	few	TRBV28	TRBJ2-3	TRBD2
CASSSSEYNEQYF	TGCGCCAGCAGCTCCTCAGAGTACAACGAGCAGTACTTC	few	TRBV5-1	TRBJ2-7	NA
CASSFNGPRGYTF	TGTGCCAGCAGCTTTAATGGCCCTAGGGGCTACACCTTC	few	TRBV7-9	TRBJ1-2	NA
CASSSPRTGVSGNTIYF	TGTGCCAGCAGTTCGCCCCGGACAGGGGTATCTGGAAACACCATATATTTT	once	TRBV12-3/TRBV12-4	TRBJ1-3	TRBD1
CASTPGASPGELFF	TGTGCCAGCACCCCTGGGGCCTCACCCGGGGAGCTGTTTTTT	few	TRBV5-5	TRBJ2-2	NA
CASSPGGFQETQYF	TGCGCCAGCAGCCCTGGTGGGTTTCAGGAGACCCAGTACTTC	few	TRBV5-1	TRBJ2-5	NA
CASSPGLTRGTYNEQFF	TGTGCCAGCAGCCCGGGACTCACCAGGGGGACCTACAATGAGCAGTTCTTC	NA	TRBV12-3/TRBV12-4	TRBJ2-1	NA
CASSFGLAGAMDTQYF	TGCGCCAGCAGCTTCGGACTAGCGGGGGCCATGGATACGCAGTATTTT	few	TRBV5-1	TRBJ2-3	TRBD2
CASSPWGGGEAFF	TGTGCCAGCAGCCCATGGGGGGGCGGTGAAGCTTTCTTT	NA	TRBV14	TRBJ1-1	NA
CASSLAAGTQITGELFF	TGTGCCAGCAGCTTGGCCGCTGGAACCCAAATAACCGGGGAGCTGTTTTTT	NA	TRBV5-5	TRBJ2-2	NA
CSARVPRDSYEQYF	TGCAGTGCTAGAGTCCCCAGGGATTCCTACGAGCAGTACTTC	NA	TRBV20-1	TRBJ2-7	NA
CASSRDTGYQPQHF	TGTGCCAGCAGCCGTGACACGGGCTATCAGCCCCAGCATTTT	NA	TRBV5-5	TRBJ1-5	NA
CASSQDGKGGSYEQYF	TGTGCCAGCAGCCAAGATGGAAAGGGGGGTTCCTACGAGCAGTACTTC	NA	TRBV3-1	TRBJ2-7	NA